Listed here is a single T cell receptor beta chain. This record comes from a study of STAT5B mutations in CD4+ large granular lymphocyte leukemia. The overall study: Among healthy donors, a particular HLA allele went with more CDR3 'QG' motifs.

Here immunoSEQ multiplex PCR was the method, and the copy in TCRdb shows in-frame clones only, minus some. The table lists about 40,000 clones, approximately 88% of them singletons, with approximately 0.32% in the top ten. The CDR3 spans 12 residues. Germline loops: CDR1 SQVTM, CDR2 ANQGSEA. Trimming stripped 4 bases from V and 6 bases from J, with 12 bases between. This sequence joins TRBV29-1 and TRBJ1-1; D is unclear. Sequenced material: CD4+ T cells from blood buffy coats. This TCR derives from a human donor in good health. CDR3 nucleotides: TGCAGCGTTGCAGCCCGGAGGCCTGAAGCTTTCTTT. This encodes CSVAARRPEAFF.